Reported below is one T cell receptor (beta chain). CDR3 length: 14 amino acids. Germline V gives CDR1 MNHEY, CDR2 SVGEGT. V shed 7 bases and J 4 bases; nucleotides not matched to a gene: 9. These data originate in a study of early T cells in non-severe SARS-CoV-2 infection. Study-wide context: Bulk RNA isolated from unsorted whole blood underwent sequencing; chains were not paired.

Each CDR3 protein is one row after TCRdb ran MiXCR on the 5' RACE reads. In the table there are 65,000 to 85,000 distinct CDR3 sequences, roughly 13% of which are singletons. Sample: whole blood. The sequence came from an adult who was a healthcare worker with PCR-confirmed SARS-CoV-2 infection or an uninfected control (not recorded which). J is TRBJ2-7 and V is TRBV6-2 or TRBV6-3; 8 bases align to TRBD1. CDR3 region: CASINRDRLYEQYF. DNA for the CDR3: TGTGCCAGCATCAACCGGGACAGGCTTTACGAGCAGTACTTC.